These T cell receptor beta chains were read from a single sample in a study of glioma-infiltrating T cells. TCRdb independently ran MiXCR on the multiplex PCR reads; one entry per CDR3 protein. The data show under 200,000 distinct CDR3 sequences, around 40% seen once. Sequenced: glioma tissue, nonneoplastic brain tissue, or PBMCs (not recorded which). The receptors stem from a human donor with low-grade glioma or glioblastoma, undergoing nonglioma brain surgery, or in good health (not recorded which). CDR3s include the opening cysteine and the closing phenylalanine or tryptophan. A D gene is named only where the DNA matches it firmly.

TRBV2	-	TRBJ2-3	CASSEALPIRDTDTQYF
TRBV20-1	-	TRBJ1-1	CSARDRRPQGSFPTNTEAFF
TRBV11-2	TRBD2	TRBJ2-3	CASSFTGRRVDTQYF
TRBV3-1	TRBD2	TRBJ2-1	CASSPGGGGNEQFF
TRBV5-1	-	TRBJ2-1	CASSLAVNNEQFF
TRBV24-1	-	TRBJ1-1	CATSAAGAEAFF
TRBV6-1	-	TRBJ1-5	CASSEFEQVLNQTQHF
TRBV7-2	-	TRBJ2-1	CASSLADGNEQFF
TRBV5-1	TRBD2	TRBJ2-1	CASSLNSGKVNGQFF
TRBV20-1	-	TRBJ2-3	CSARDRVGTDTQYF
TRBV7-9	TRBD2	TRBJ2-7	CASTLGTSGSREQYF
TRBV6-1	-	TRBJ2-6	CASSFLEGDTISGANVLTF
TRBV12-3/TRBV12-4	TRBD1	TRBJ1-2	CASSRTGPNYGYTF
TRBV2	TRBD2	TRBJ2-7	CASKTSGPYEQYF
TRBV12-3/TRBV12-4	-	TRBJ1-1	CASSLGHSGKNTQAFF
TRBV2	-	TRBJ2-1	CASSWVDSYNEQFF
TRBV9	-	TRBJ1-6	CASSVRGGWDSPLHF
TRBV18	TRBD1	TRBJ1-5	CASSPGQGQGQPQHF
TRBV24-1	-	TRBJ2-7	CATSDSDQREEQYF
TRBV5-1	-	TRBJ1-2	CASSTDGANYGYTF
TRBV12-3/TRBV12-4	-	TRBJ2-3	CATKRLGATDTQYF
TRBV7-8	TRBD2	TRBJ2-3	CASSPAGGRSTDTQYF
TRBV28	-	TRBJ2-7	CASSLLRLPYEQYF
TRBV3-1	TRBD2	TRBJ2-1	CASSQDPGGENEQFF
TRBV4-1	TRBD2	TRBJ2-2	CASSQAQLAGDTGELFF
TRBV7-9	-	TRBJ2-1	CASSLLAGGLAEQFF
TRBV19	TRBD2	TRBJ2-1	CASKEGLAANNEQFF
TRBV6-1	TRBD2	TRBJ2-7	CASSRTSGRAYDSYEQYF
TRBV30	TRBD2	TRBJ2-1	CACLPSGKNNEQFF
TRBV20-1	-	TRBJ2-7	CSARGEVPSYEQYF
TRBV29-1	TRBD2	TRBJ2-3	CSVAWVGAGGPDTQYF
TRBV4-1	-	TRBJ2-2	CASSQPLNTGELFF
TRBV28	-	TRBJ1-6	CASSSGSSPLHF
TRBV6-1	TRBD2	TRBJ2-3	CATGRERLAGRDTQYF
TRBV18	-	TRBJ2-3	CASSPEDTQYF
TRBV2	-	TRBJ2-3	CASSGPSGRTDTQYF
TRBV10-3	-	TRBJ2-5	CAIGQETQYF